These T cell receptor beta chains were read from a single sample in a study of identical twins. Each CDR3 protein is one row after TCRdb ran MiXCR on the 5' RACE reads. Seen here are over 600,000 distinct CDR3 sequences, less than 25% observed once, and the top ten hold over 4%. These data were likewise used in another study, on T cells expressing NK-cell markers.

Sequenced input: PBMCs. The receptor set was obtained from a young woman in good health. Both conserved end residues are part of each CDR3. D genes are given only for firm matches. Expanded clones get a size class; other rows say once, few or many, or leave the size out.

J gene: TRBJ2-3
V gene: TRBV20-1
clone size: many
D gene: NA
CDR3 protein: CSASHQGGSQYF
CDR3 DNA: TGCAGTGCAAGCCACCAGGGGGGCTCGCAGTATTTT

J gene: TRBJ2-3
V gene: TRBV30
clone size: many
D gene: NA
CDR3 protein: CAWAGGSGTQYF
CDR3 DNA: TGTGCCTGGGCTGGTGGAAGCGGTACGCAGTATTTT

J gene: TRBJ2-7
V gene: TRBV20-1
clone size: few
D gene: TRBD2
CDR3 protein: CSATHFSGRYEQYF
CDR3 DNA: TGCAGTGCGACTCATTTCAGCGGGAGATACGAGCAGTACTTC

J gene: TRBJ2-1
V gene: TRBV20-1
clone size: many
D gene: NA
CDR3 protein: CSARDGGEQFF
CDR3 DNA: TGCAGTGCTAGAGATGGGGGTGAGCAGTTCTTC

J gene: TRBJ1-3
V gene: TRBV5-5
clone size: many
D gene: TRBD1
CDR3 protein: CASSRTGPGNTIYF
CDR3 DNA: TGTGCCAGCAGCCGGACAGGGCCTGGAAACACCATATATTTT

J gene: TRBJ2-1
V gene: TRBV2
clone size: NA
D gene: NA
CDR3 protein: CASGVIEQFF
CDR3 DNA: TGTGCCAGCGGGGTGATTGAGCAGTTCTTC

J gene: TRBJ2-1
V gene: TRBV27
clone size: NA
D gene: NA
CDR3 protein: CASSLIGQVDEQFF
CDR3 DNA: TGTGCCAGCAGTTTAATAGGGCAGGTGGATGAGCAGTTCTTC

J gene: TRBJ2-7
V gene: TRBV10-3
clone size: NA
D gene: TRBD2
CDR3 protein: CAISETSGGANEQYF
CDR3 DNA: TGTGCCATCAGTGAGACTAGCGGGGGGGCAAACGAGCAGTACTTC

J gene: TRBJ2-1
V gene: TRBV20-1
clone size: NA
D gene: TRBD2
CDR3 protein: CSARDPSGGFF
CDR3 DNA: TGCAGTGCTAGAGATCCTAGCGGGGGGTTCTTC

J gene: TRBJ2-5
V gene: TRBV20-1
clone size: NA
D gene: NA
CDR3 protein: CSARDQVVFPGTQYF
CDR3 DNA: TGCAGTGCTAGAGATCAAGTAGTCTTTCCTGGGACCCAGTACTTC